The entry below describes one T cell receptor beta chain. Its specificity is not known. This entry is derived from a study of T cell responses to AZD1222 COVID-19 vaccine. Study-level points and caveats: The donor group comprised mostly white British people and more females; the analysis possibly underestimated clonal diversity. The repertoires were collected only after the peak T cell response. Vaccine-associated CD4 TCRs ranged over spike, dominating at 160-218 and 743-854.

Sequenced by immunoSEQ multiplex PCR; TCRdb stores in-frame clones only, minus some. The sample contains about 140,000 clones, 70% to 90% of which appear only once. The germline V and J ends were trimmed by 7 bases and 3 bases, with 8 bases remaining between them. CDR3 length: 12 residues. Germline assignment: CDR1 SEHNR and CDR2 FQNEAQ (reference sequence). This chain uses TRBV7-9 with TRBJ2-3; D gene ambiguous. This TCR was recovered from an adult in good health. The material was peripheral blood, obtained on day 0 of AZD1222 vaccination. CDR3 protein: CASTPETDTQYF. In nucleotides, the CDR3 is TGTGCCAGCACCCCGGAGACAGATACGCAGTATTTT. The variable domain in full, with the rest retrieved from reference TRBV7-9 and TRBJ2-3, is DTGVSQNPRHKITKRGQNVTFRCDPISEHNRLYWYRQTLGQGPEFLTYFQNEAQLEKSRLLSDRFSAERPKGSFSTLEIQRTEQGDSAMYLCASTPETDTQYFGPGTRLTVL.